This record covers a single T cell receptor (beta chain). Its target is unknown. The CDR3 is 19 amino acids. V gave up 3 bases and J gave up 8 bases; unmatched junction bases: 21. The V gene's germline CDR1 is SGHDT and CDR2 YYEEEE. A multiplex PCR was run with 60 Vbeta primers and 13 Jbeta primers. Sequencing used immunoSEQ multiplex PCR; TCRdb keeps in-frame clones, though not all of them. This repertoire shows some 190,000 clones, 85% found once; its top ten account for 1%. The record originates from a study of cytomegalovirus exposure and HLA in healthy donors. Study observations and caveats: About 90% or about 30% of the time was how often most TCR beta V segments were productive, according to an earlier analysis.

Material for sequencing was PBMCs. This sequence joins TRBV5-6 and TRBJ2-1; TRBD1 matches at 9 bases. The TCR was taken from a boy aged 2 to 10 in good health and CMV-seronegative. The CDR3 is CASSSDIQGARGIQYEQFF. In DNA form, the CDR3 reads TGTGCCAGCAGCTCGGATATACAGGGGGCGAGGGGGATCCAGTATGAGCAGTTCTTC.